The rows below give T cell receptor beta chains drawn from one sample of a study of shared T cell receptors in the human thymus. Sequenced by immunoSEQ multiplex PCR; TCRdb stores in-frame clones only, minus some. The sample has 550,000 to 800,000 clones; approximately 83% are singletons. These data were also filed under a second study, of human thymus T cells.

What was sequenced was thymocytes. The receptors stem from a girl less than two years old with a congenital heart defect. Both conserved end residues are part of each CDR3. The D gene is left open where the match is weak. Only some rows state a clone size, as once, few, many or a class for expanded clones.

TRBJ1-2	TRBV5-6	.	.	CASSLRVGGGYTF	TGTGCCAGCAGCTTAAGAGTGGGGGGTGGCTACACCTTC
TRBJ2-3	TRBV5-5	TRBD2	.	CASSSLLVLAGATDTQYF	TGTGCCAGCAGCTCGCTGCTGGTTCTAGCGGGGGCGACAGATACGCAGTATTTT
TRBJ1-5	TRBV9	TRBD1	.	CASSQTGGGQPQHF	TGTGCCAGCAGTCAGACAGGGGGGGGCCAGCCCCAGCATTTT
TRBJ1-2	TRBV4-3	TRBD1	once	CASSQELWTGTNYGYTF	TGCGCCAGCAGCCAAGAATTGTGGACAGGGACTAACTATGGCTACACCTTC
TRBJ2-5	TRBV4-3	.	.	CASSQDRLARPKETQYF	TGCGCCAGCAGCCAAGATCGTCTCGCTAGGCCTAAAGAGACCCAGTACTTC
TRBJ1-4	TRBV5-4	TRBD1	.	CASSWDRGNEKLFF	TGTGCCAGCAGCTGGGACAGAGGTAATGAAAAACTGTTTTTT
TRBJ1-4	TRBV4-1	TRBD1	.	CASSQDYGTGTEKLFF	TGCGCCAGCAGCCAAGATTATGGGACAGGGACTGAAAAACTGTTTTTT
TRBJ2-3	TRBV4-1	.	.	CASSQQASYSVGTDTQYF	TGCGCCAGCAGCCAACAAGCGTCGTATAGCGTGGGTACAGATACGCAGTATTTT
TRBJ1-1	TRBV11-2	.	.	CASSLVVAEAFF	TGTGCCAGCAGCTTAGTAGTGGCTGAAGCTTTCTTT
TRBJ2-6	TRBV5-4	.	.	CASSLAFSGANVLTF	TGTGCCAGCAGCTTGGCTTTCTCTGGGGCCAACGTCCTGACTTTC
TRBJ2-5	TRBV7-9	.	.	CASSRRGQETQYF	TGTGCCAGCAGCCGGAGGGGTCAAGAGACCCAGTACTTC
TRBJ1-2	TRBV19	.	.	CASTPGEGDYGYTF	TGTGCCAGTACACCAGGGGAAGGGGACTATGGCTACACCTTC
TRBJ1-1	TRBV5-1	.	.	CASSPVPDLNTEAFF	TGCGCCAGCAGCCCGGTCCCAGACTTGAACACTGAAGCTTTCTTT
TRBJ1-2	TRBV10-3	TRBD1	.	CAIWDRGDRYGYTF	TGTGCCATCTGGGACAGGGGGGACCGATATGGCTACACCTTC
TRBJ2-7	TRBV27	.	.	CASSTKGHYYEQYF	TGTGCCAGCAGTACTAAAGGACACTACTACGAGCAGTACTTC
TRBJ1-4	TRBV15	TRBD1	.	CATSRGQGSNEKLFF	TGTGCCACCAGCAGAGGACAGGGTTCCAATGAAAAACTGTTTTTT
TRBJ2-7	TRBV15	.	.	CATSRSKDHPGEQYF	TGTGCCACCAGCAGATCCAAGGACCACCCGGGGGAGCAGTACTTC
TRBJ1-1	TRBV5-4	TRBD1	.	CASSDEGQLNTEAFF	TGTGCCAGCAGCGACGAGGGACAGCTGAACACTGAAGCTTTCTTT
TRBJ1-6	TRBV27	TRBD1	once	CASSLNHLRDRNSPLHF	TGTGCCAGCAGCTTAAACCACCTCCGGGACAGAAATTCACCCCTCCACTTT
TRBJ2-1	TRBV13	TRBD1	.	CASSPVRDRLYNEQFF	TGTGCCAGCAGCCCAGTCCGGGACAGACTATACAATGAGCAGTTCTTC
TRBJ2-1	TRBV7-9	TRBD2	.	CASSPPPRGLAEYNEQFF	TGTGCCAGCAGCCCCCCACCCCGGGGACTAGCGGAGTACAATGAGCAGTTCTTC
TRBJ2-3	TRBV12-5	.	.	CASGFSVRFSDTQYF	TGTGCTAGTGGTTTCAGCGTGCGTTTCTCAGATACGCAGTATTTT
TRBJ1-2	TRBV29-1	TRBD1	once	CSVSPGTEIYGYTF	TGCAGCGTTTCCCCCGGGACAGAAATCTATGGCTACACCTTC
TRBJ2-3	TRBV19	TRBD2	.	CASSHRGTSGGGDTQYF	TGTGCCAGTAGTCACCGAGGGACTAGCGGGGGCGGGGATACGCAGTATTTT
TRBJ1-2	TRBV6-1	TRBD1	.	CASSGRTGYYGYTF	TGTGCCAGCAGTGGTAGGACAGGCTACTATGGCTACACCTTC
TRBJ1-3	TRBV2	.	.	CASKEGFRNTIYF	TGTGCCAGCAAAGAGGGTTTCCGGAACACCATATATTTT
TRBJ1-2	TRBV7-2	.	.	CASSPFGYTF	TGTGCCAGCAGCCCCTTTGGCTACACCTTC
TRBJ2-5	TRBV5-6	.	.	CASRSPRGQPLQETQYF	TGTGCCAGCAGAAGTCCAAGAGGACAGCCCCTCCAAGAGACCCAGTACTTC
TRBJ1-1	TRBV10-2	.	.	CASRPRDFAFWNTEAFF	TGCGCCAGCAGACCCCGGGACTTCGCCTTCTGGAACACTGAAGCTTTCTTT